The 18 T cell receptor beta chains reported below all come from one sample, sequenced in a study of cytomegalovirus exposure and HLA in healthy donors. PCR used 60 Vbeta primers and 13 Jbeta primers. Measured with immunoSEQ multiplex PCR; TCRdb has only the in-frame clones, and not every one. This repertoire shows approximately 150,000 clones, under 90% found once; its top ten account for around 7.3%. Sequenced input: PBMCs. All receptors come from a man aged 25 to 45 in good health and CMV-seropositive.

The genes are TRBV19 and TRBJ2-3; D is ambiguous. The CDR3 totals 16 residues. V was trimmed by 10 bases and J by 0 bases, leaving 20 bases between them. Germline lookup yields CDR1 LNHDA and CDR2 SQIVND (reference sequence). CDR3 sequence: CATSSSAHPSTDTQYF. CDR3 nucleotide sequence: TGTGCCACCTCCTCCAGTGCACACCCTAGCACAGATACGCAGTATTTT.

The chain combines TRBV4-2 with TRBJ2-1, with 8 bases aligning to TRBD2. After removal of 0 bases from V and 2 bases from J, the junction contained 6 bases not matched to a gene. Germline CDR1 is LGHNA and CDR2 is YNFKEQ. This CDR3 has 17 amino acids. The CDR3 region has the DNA TGTGCCAGCAGCCAAGATCCCCCCGGGGGGGCCTACAATGAGCAGTTCTTC. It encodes CASSQDPPGGAYNEQFF.

This CDR3 reads CAISERGNSNQPQHF. CDR3 nucleotides: TGTGCCATCAGTGAACGCGGTAATAGCAATCAGCCCCAGCATTTT. The chain has TRBV10-3 and TRBJ1-5; D gene ambiguous. CDR1 ENHRY and CDR2 SYGVKD come from the germline V gene. The CDR3 consists of 15 residues. V lost 3 bases and J lost 0, with 9 bases in between.

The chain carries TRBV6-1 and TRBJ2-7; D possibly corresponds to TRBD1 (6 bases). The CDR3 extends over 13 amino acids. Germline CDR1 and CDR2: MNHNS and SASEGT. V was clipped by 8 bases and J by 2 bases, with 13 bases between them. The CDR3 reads CASGGRGTYEQYF. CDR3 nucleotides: TGTGCCAGCGGAGGCAGGGGTACCTACGAGCAGTACTTC.

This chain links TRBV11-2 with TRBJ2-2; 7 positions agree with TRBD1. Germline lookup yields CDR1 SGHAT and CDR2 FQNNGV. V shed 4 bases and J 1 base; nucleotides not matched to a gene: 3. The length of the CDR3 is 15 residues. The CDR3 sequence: CASSWRQGNTGELFF. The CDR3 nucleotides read TGTGCCAGCAGCTGGAGACAGGGGAACACCGGGGAGCTGTTTTTT.

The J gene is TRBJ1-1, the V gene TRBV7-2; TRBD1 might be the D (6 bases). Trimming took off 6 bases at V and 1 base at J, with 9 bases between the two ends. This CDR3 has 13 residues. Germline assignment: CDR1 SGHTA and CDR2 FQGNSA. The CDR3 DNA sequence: TGTGCCAGCAGACCAGGGGAGAACACTGAAGCTTTCTTT. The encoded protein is CASRPGENTEAFF. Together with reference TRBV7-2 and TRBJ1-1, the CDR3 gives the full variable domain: GAGVSQSPSNKVTEKGKDVELRCDPISGHTALYWYRQSLGQGLEFLIYFQGNSAPDKSGLPSDRFSAERTGGSVSTLTIQRTQQEDSAVYLCASRPGENTEAFFGQGTRLTVV.

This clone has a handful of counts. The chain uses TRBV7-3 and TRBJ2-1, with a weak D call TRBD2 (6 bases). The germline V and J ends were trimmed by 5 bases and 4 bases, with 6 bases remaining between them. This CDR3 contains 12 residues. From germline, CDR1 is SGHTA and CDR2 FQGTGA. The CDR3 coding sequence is TGTGCCAGCAGCCGGGGGTACAATGAGCAGTTCTTC. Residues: CASSRGYNEQFF.

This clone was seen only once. CDR3 sequence reads: CASSPRLAAYEQYF. The CDR3 nucleotides are TGCGCCAGCAGCCCCCGACTAGCGGCCTACGAGCAGTACTTC. V is TRBV5-1 and J is TRBJ2-7, with TRBD2 identical over 9 bases. After removal of 4 bases from V and 2 bases from J, the junction contained 4 bases not matched to a gene. The CDR3 sequence is 14 residues long. Germline V gene sequence: CDR1 SGHRS, CDR2 YFSETQ.

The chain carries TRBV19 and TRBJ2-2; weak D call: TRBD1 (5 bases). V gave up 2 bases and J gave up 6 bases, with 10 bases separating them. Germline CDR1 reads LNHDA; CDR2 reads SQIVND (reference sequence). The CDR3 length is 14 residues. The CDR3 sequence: CASSITPRAGELFF. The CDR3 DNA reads TGTGCCAGTAGTATAACACCCAGGGCCGGGGAGCTGTTTTTT.

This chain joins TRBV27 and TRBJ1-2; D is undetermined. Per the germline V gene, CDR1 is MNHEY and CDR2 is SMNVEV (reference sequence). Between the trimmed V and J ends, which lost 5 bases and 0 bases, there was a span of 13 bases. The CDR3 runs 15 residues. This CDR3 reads CASSLSVEANYGYTF. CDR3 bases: TGTGCCAGCAGTCTCTCGGTGGAGGCTAACTATGGCTACACCTTC.

CDR3 sequence (DNA): TGTGCCAGCGGCAGGGCCGGCTCTGGAAACACCATATATTTT. Its protein is CASGRAGSGNTIYF. This sequence joins TRBV7-9 and TRBJ1-3; TRBD1 is a possible D gene (5 bases). Germline V CDR1 and CDR2: SEHNR, FQNEAQ (reference sequence). Trimming took off 8 bases at V and 0 bases at J, with 11 bases between the two ends. The CDR3 spans 14 residues.

This CDR3 reads CASSTQGGYYGYTF. The CDR3 bases are TGTGCCAGCAGTACCCAGGGGGGATACTATGGCTACACCTTC. The chain carries TRBV6-5 and TRBJ1-2; TRBD1 matches at 7 bases. Trimming removed 5 bases from V and 3 bases from J; junction bases left unmatched: 6. Germline assignment: CDR1 MNHEY and CDR2 SVGAGI. This CDR3 contains 14 residues.

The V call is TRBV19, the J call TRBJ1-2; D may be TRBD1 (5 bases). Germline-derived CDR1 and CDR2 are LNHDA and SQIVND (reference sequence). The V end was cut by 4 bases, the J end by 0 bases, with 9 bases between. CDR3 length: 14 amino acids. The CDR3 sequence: CASSTQVANYGYTF. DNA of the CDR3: TGTGCCAGTAGTACACAGGTAGCTAACTATGGCTACACCTTC. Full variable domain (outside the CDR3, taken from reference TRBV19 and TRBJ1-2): DGGITQSPKYLFRKEGQNVTLSCEQNLNHDAMYWYRQDPGQGLRLIYYSQIVNDFQKGDIAEGYSVSREKKESFPLTVTSAQKNPTAFYLCASSTQVANYGYTFGSGTRLTVV.

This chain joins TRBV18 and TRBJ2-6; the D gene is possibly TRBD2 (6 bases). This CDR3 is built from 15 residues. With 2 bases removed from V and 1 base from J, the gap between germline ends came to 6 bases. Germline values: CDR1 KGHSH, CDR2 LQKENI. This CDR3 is CASSPAGSGANVLTF. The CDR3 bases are TGTGCCAGCTCACCAGCGGGGTCTGGGGCCAACGTCCTGACTTTC.

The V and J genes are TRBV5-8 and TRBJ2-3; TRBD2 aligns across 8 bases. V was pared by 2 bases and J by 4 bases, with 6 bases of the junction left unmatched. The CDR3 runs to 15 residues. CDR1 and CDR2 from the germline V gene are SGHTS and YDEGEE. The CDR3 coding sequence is TGTGCCAGCAGCTTTGGCGGGGGGAGGGCAGATACGCAGTATTTT. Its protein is CASSFGGGRADTQYF.

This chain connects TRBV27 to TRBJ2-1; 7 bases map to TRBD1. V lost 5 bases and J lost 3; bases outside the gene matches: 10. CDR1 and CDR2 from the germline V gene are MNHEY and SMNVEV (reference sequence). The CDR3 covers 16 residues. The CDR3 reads CASSPRRDSFYNEQFF. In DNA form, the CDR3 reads TGTGCCAGCAGTCCCCGCCGGGACAGCTTCTACAATGAGCAGTTCTTC.

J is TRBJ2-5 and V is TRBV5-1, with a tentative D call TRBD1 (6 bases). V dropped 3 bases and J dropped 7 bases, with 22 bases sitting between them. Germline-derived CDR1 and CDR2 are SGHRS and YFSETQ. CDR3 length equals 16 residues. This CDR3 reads CASSSDSDRSLGTQYF. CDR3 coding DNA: TGCGCCAGCAGCTCCGACTCAGACAGGTCATTAGGGACCCAGTACTTC.

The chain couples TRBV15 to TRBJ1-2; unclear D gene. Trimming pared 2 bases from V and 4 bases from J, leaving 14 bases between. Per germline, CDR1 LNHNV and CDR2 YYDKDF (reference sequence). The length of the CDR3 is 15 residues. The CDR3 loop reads CATSRSSSPLYGYTF. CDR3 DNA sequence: TGTGCCACCAGCAGAAGTAGTTCCCCTCTCTATGGCTACACCTTC.